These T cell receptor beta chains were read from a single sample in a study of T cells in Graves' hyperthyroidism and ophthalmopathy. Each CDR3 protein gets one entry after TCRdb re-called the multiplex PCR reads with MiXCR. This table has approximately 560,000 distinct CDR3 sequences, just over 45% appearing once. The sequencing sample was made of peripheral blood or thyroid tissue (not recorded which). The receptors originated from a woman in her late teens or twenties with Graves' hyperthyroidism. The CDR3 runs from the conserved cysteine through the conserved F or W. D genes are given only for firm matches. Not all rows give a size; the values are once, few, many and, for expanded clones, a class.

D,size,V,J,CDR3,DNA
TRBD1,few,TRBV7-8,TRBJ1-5,CASSPGAGGRSNQPQHF,TGTGCCAGCAGCCCTGGGGCAGGGGGCAGGAGCAATCAGCCCCAGCATTTT
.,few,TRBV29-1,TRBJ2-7,CSVGGAGAYEQYF,TGCAGCGTGGGGGGGGCAGGGGCTTACGAGCAGTACTTC
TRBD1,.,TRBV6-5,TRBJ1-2,CASIMGQGAGGYTF,TGTGCCAGCATTATGGGACAGGGGGCTGGTGGCTACACCTTC
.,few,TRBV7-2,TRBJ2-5,CASSLASQEETQYF,TGTGCCAGCAGCTTAGCTTCGCAAGAAGAGACCCAGTACTTC
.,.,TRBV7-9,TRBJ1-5,CASSTNGGGNQPQHF,TGTGCCAGCAGCACCAACGGGGGCGGCAATCAGCCCCAGCATTTT
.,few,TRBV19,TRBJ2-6,CASSAGRSSGANVLTF,TGTGCCAGTAGTGCCGGACGGTCCTCTGGGGCCAACGTCCTGACTTTC
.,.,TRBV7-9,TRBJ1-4,CASSRTARGEKLFF,TGTGCCAGCAGCCGGACGGCCCGGGGTGAAAAACTGTTTTTT
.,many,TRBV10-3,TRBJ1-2,CAIGNREDYGYTF,TGTGCCATAGGGAACAGGGAAGACTATGGCTACACCTTC
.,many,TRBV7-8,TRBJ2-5,CASSLKQETQYF,TGTGCCAGCAGCCTAAAACAGGAGACCCAGTACTTC
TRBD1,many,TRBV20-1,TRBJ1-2,CSAQTGKGYGYTF,TGCAGTGCCCAGACAGGGAAAGGCTATGGCTACACCTTC
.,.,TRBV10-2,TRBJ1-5,CASGPTGGYSNQPQHF,TGTGCTAGTGGTCCGACGGGGGGCTATAGCAATCAGCCCCAGCATTTT
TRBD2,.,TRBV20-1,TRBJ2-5,CSASSLLAPQETQYF,TGCAGTGCTAGCTCACTACTAGCGCCACAAGAGACCCAGTACTTC
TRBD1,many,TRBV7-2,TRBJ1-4,CASSLARDRGKLFF,TGTGCCAGCAGCTTAGCTAGGGACAGGGGAAAACTGTTTTTT
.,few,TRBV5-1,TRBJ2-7,CASSSGPRNLREQYF,TGCGCCAGCAGTTCGGGACCACGGAATTTACGTGAGCAGTACTTC
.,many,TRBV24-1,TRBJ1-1,CATSDGLGAEAFF,TGTGCCACCAGTGATGGTCTAGGGGCTGAAGCTTTCTTT
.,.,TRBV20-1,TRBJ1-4,CSAKEREHEKLFF,TGCAGTGCTAAAGAGAGAGAGCATGAAAAACTGTTTTTT
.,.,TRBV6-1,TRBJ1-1,CASRVQGWAEAFF,TGTGCCAGCAGGGTACAGGGTTGGGCTGAAGCTTTCTTT
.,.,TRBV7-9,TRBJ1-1,CASSLVDGVPEAFF,TGTGCCAGCAGCTTAGTGGACGGGGTCCCTGAAGCTTTCTTT
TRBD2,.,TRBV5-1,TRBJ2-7,CASSQGQASGYEQYF,TGCGCCAGCAGCCAAGGTCAGGCTAGCGGCTACGAGCAGTACTTC
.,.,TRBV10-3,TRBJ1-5,CAISEGPLIDQPQHF,TGTGCCATCAGTGAGGGACCTCTTATAGATCAGCCCCAGCATTTT
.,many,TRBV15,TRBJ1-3,CATADGLFGNTIYF,TGTGCCACCGCGGACGGCCTGTTTGGAAACACCATATATTTT
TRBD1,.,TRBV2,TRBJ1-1,CASSAGQGGNTEAFF,TGTGCCAGCAGTGCTGGACAGGGTGGGAACACTGAAGCTTTCTTT
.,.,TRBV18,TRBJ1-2,CASSPIGDGYTF,TGTGCCAGCTCACCAATAGGGGATGGCTACACCTTC
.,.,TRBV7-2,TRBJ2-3,CASSLAPILTDTQYF,TGTGCCAGCAGCTTAGCCCCCATCCTCACAGATACGCAGTATTTT
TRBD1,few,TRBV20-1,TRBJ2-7,CSVRPGQRDYEQYF,TGCAGTGTGAGACCGGGACAGAGAGACTACGAGCAGTACTTC
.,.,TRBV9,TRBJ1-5,CASSAEGQGNQPQHF,TGTGCCAGCAGCGCCGAAGGGCAGGGGAACCAGCCCCAGCATTTT
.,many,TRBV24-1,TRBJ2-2,CATRHTGELFF,TGTGCCACGCGGCACACCGGGGAGCTGTTTTTT
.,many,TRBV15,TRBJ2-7,CATSRRRQSSYEQYF,TGTGCCACCAGTCGAAGGCGGCAGAGCTCCTACGAGCAGTACTTC
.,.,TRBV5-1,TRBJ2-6,CASSFDLLRGANVLTF,TGCGCCAGCAGCTTTGATCTCCTCCGTGGGGCCAACGTCCTGACTTTC
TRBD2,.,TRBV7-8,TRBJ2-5,CASSLLGLAGGVETQYF,TGTGCCAGCAGCTTATTGGGACTAGCGGGAGGGGTTGAGACCCAGTACTTC
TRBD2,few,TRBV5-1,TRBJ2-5,CASSLVAGEGTQYF,TGCGCCAGCAGCTTGGTGGCGGGAGAGGGGACCCAGTACTTC
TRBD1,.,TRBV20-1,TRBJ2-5,CSASRTGEGETQYF,TGCAGTGCTAGCCGGACAGGGGAGGGAGAGACCCAGTACTTC
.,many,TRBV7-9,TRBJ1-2,CASRVEGNYGYTF,TGTGCCAGCAGGGTGGAGGGAAACTATGGCTACACCTTC
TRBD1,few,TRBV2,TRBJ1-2,CASSGDRVLRYGYTF,TGTGCCAGCAGCGGGGACAGGGTCCTTAGGTATGGCTACACCTTC
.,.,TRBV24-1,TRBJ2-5,CATSDPLGSETQYF,TGTGCCACCAGTGATCCTCTAGGGTCGGAGACCCAGTACTTC
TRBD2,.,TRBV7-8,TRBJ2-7,CASSQEWGGSYEQYF,TGTGCCAGCAGCCAAGAGTGGGGGGGGTCCTACGAGCAGTACTTC
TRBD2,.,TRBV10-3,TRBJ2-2,CASGGNTGELFF,TGTGCCAGCGGGGGAAACACCGGGGAGCTGTTTTTT
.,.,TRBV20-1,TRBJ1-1,CSARVARENTEAFF,TGCAGTGCTAGAGTGGCAAGAGAGAACACTGAAGCTTTCTTT
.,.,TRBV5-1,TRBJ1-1,CASSQRGKNTEAFF,TGCGCCAGCAGCCAAAGGGGGAAGAACACTGAAGCTTTCTTT
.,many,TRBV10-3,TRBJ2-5,CAISVQRAGETQYF,TGTGCCATCAGTGTTCAGCGGGCCGGGGAGACCCAGTACTTC
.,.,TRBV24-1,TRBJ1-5,CATSDRPGHF,TGTGCCACCAGTGATCGACCGGGACATTTT
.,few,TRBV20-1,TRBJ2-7,CSARDPRGIYEQYF,TGCAGTGCTAGAGACCCCCGGGGGATCTACGAGCAGTACTTC
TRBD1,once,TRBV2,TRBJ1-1,CASWGGDSMNTEAFF,TGTGCCAGCTGGGGGGGGGACAGCATGAACACTGAAGCTTTCTTT
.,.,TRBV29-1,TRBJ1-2,CSVWSGDYGYTF,TGCAGCGTTTGGAGTGGGGACTATGGCTACACCTTC
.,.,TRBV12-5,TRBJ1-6,CASGSLRAPLHF,TGTGCTAGTGGTTCCCTCCGGGCACCCCTCCACTTT
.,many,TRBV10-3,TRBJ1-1,CAISAGSDTEAFF,TGTGCCATCAGTGCGGGCAGCGACACTGAAGCTTTCTTT
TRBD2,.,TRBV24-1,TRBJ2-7,CATSSPLADEQYF,TGTGCCACCAGTTCCCCACTAGCGGACGAGCAGTACTTC
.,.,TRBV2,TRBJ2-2,CASSEVGPNTGELFF,TGTGCCAGCAGTGAAGTGGGGCCGAACACCGGGGAGCTGTTTTTT
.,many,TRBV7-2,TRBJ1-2,CASSPRTDNYGYTF,TGTGCCAGCAGCCCCCGGACAGATAACTATGGCTACACCTTC
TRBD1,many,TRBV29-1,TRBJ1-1,CSTGQQNTEAFF,TGCAGCACGGGACAGCAGAACACTGAAGCTTTCTTT
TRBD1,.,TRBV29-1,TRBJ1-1,CSVWSGQANTEAFF,TGCAGCGTTTGGAGTGGACAGGCGAACACTGAAGCTTTCTTT
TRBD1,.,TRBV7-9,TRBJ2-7,CASSLPTTGEGHEQYF,TGTGCCAGCAGCTTGCCTACGACAGGGGAAGGCCACGAGCAGTACTTC
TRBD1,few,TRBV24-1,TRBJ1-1,CATRDRGHTEAFF,TGTGCCACCCGGGACAGGGGGCATACTGAAGCTTTCTTT
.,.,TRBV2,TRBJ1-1,CASKRQNSNTEAFF,TGTGCCAGCAAAAGACAGAACTCGAACACTGAAGCTTTCTTT
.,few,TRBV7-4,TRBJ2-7,CASSQGPQSVQYF,TGCGCCAGCAGCCAAGGACCTCAGTCGGTGCAGTACTTC
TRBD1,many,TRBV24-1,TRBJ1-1,CATSDGQGLNTEAFF,TGTGCCACCAGTGACGGACAGGGGCTGAACACTGAAGCTTTCTTT
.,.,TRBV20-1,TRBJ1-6,CSARDIRVGTYNSPLHF,TGCAGTGCTAGAGATATCAGGGTTGGCACCTATAATTCACCCCTCCACTTT
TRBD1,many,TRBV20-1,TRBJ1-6,CSAKGQVNSPLHF,TGCAGTGCTAAAGGACAGGTTAATTCACCCCTCCACTTT
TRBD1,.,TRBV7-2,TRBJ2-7,CASSQQGSRYEQYF,TGTGCCAGCAGTCAACAGGGGTCCCGCTACGAGCAGTACTTC